This T cell receptor (beta chain) was found in a study of shared clonotypes between healthy human individuals (dated by TCRdb to the early 2020s). In terms of the full investigation: Three men and a couple of women, aged 18 to 49 years, made up the cohort. Per donor, three plates each were used for CD4 naive and CD4 memory, two for CD8 naive, and one for CD8 memory. To estimate repertoire size and how much clonotype sharing occurs between individuals, the study deeply sequenced the blood TCR repertoires of about five healthy adults. Libraries were prepared and TCR repertoires were sequenced by different laboratories using diverse techniques, in order to increase sequencing depth and limit assay-specific biases. Each donor's leukapheresis produced roughly between about 0.8 and 10 billion PBMCs. Points the paper makes about the study in general: Pairwise subsampling indicated that sequencing depth was expected to affect the degree of clonotype sharing among donors. Because the study included only a small number of donors, the genetic and exposure-history diversity represented was limited. Higher generation probabilities were observed for clonotypes shared by all four sorted-subset donors than for non-shared clonotypes. Sharing across four donors was observed for approximately 4.6% of naive CD4, around 3.5% of naive CD8, over 2% of memory CD4, and roughly 0.4% of memory CD8 clonotypes. Even with the large sequencing depth, rarefaction of the sorted-subset datasets indicated that sequencing was incomplete. Naive subsets generally had larger estimated clonotype richness than memory subsets did. Sampling was restricted to blood, and TCR repertoires in tissue are likely to differ from TCR repertoires in blood.

In regard to this clone: No cognate antigen has been identified for it. There are no base qualities to consult, and no much larger clone falls within one base.

Using the deep immunoSEQ assay, multiplex PCR amplified TCR CDR3 regions from genomic DNA. Extracted genomic DNA from each cell subset was spread evenly across all wells of several immunoSEQ 96-well plates, with each plate serving as a replicate. For sorted subsets, approximately 200 ng of genomic DNA, equivalent to around 30,000 T cell genomes, went into each replicate PCR. Purified libraries were quantified with a Qubit 3.0 fluorometer, sized on a Bioanalyzer 2100, and re-quantified with the KAPA Library Quantification kit. A separate single-read 150-cycle Illumina NextSeq 550 flow cell was used to sequence each immunoSEQ 96-well plate. Regarding the original processing steps: Because the immunoSEQ output held only junctional sequences and lacked quality scores, the filtering could not match the filtering applied to full-length reads. Sequences were annotated with PyIR, a Python wrapper for IgBLAST v1.9, and V/J genes and CDR3 were assigned using IMGT germline references. Reads with weak V/J assignments (E-value above 1e-6), missing CDR3, stop codons, out-of-frame junctions, or ambiguous translated residues were removed. A V3J clonotype was defined by an identical inferred V gene, J gene, and CDR3 amino acid sequence. Percentage overlap between repertoires was computed as shared unique clonotypes divided by the size of the smaller repertoire. Repertoire richness was assessed with RTK rarefaction, the Chao1 estimator, and Recon v2.1 estimates of unobserved clonotypes. Generation probabilities for all TCRbeta clonotypes obtained by the gDNA method from a handful of donors were computed using OLGA. Here the immuneACCESS table is served through TCRdb, limited to in-frame sequences with V and J called. Missing clones are a known gap in these copies; in checked studies unresolved V genes cover under half, and the rest lacks a known reason. V, J and clone size derive from that table, while D and trimming were established from the DNA sequence. For this sample there are roughly 1.4 million clones; approximately 98.5% appear just once. The top ten hold about 0.34% of the sample.

Donors were healthy HIV-negative adults with no recently reported acute infections or vaccinations. All donors were Caucasian adults living in Nashville, Tennessee, USA. CD4+ T cells were enriched through magnetic negative selection, after which naive cells were positively selected on CD45RA and the remaining negative fraction served as the memory subset. Blood was collected by leukapheresis, and PBMCs were isolated by Ficoll-Histopaque density gradient centrifugation and then cryopreserved in liquid nitrogen vapor phase. Purity and quantity of every magnetically sorted T cell population were checked by analytical flow cytometry. From each sorted fraction, genomic DNA was isolated and quantified by UV absorbance on a Nanodrop 2000c. The germline V gene provides CDR1 SGHRS and CDR2 YFSETQ. Germline trimming amounts to 4 bases on V and 4 bases on J, with 5 as the count of junction bases outside the gene matches. Inclusive of the bounding cysteine and phenylalanine, the CDR3 is 14 residues long. This entry keeps only the CDR3 DNA: 42 bases, framed from base 1.

This sequence uses TRBV5-1 and TRBJ2-1; 7 central bases correspond to TRBD1. Sequenced input: naive CD4+ T cells sorted from blood. The cell subset or site label for this specimen denotes: CD45RA+ positively selected. The origin of this receptor is a man aged 25-40 years in good health. The DNA reads as follows: TGCGCCAGCAGCGAACCGGGACAGTACAATGAGCAGTTCTTC. Its coded protein is CASSEPGQYNEQFF.